What follows are 16 T cell receptor beta chains derived from one specimen sequenced in a study of radiotherapy plus CTLA-4 blockade in lung cancer. Only in-frame clones appear in the TCRdb table, and some are missing; sequencing was by immunoSEQ multiplex PCR. The sample has over 85,000 clones, approximately 72% seen once. The sequenced sample was peripheral blood, obtained from a patient treated with radiotherapy plus ipilimumab. Receptors were obtained from a human donor with non-small cell lung cancer who had a partial response to radiotherapy plus ipilimumab. Some clones in this sample may be carry-over from other donors' samples.

The rearrangement links TRBV7-2 to TRBJ2-7, with 7 positions matching TRBD2. CDR1 is SGHTA and CDR2 is FQGNSA in the germline V gene. The CDR3 length is 12 residues. The V gene end was trimmed by 1 base and the J gene end by 9 bases; junction bases not matched to a gene: 3. As DNA, the CDR3 is TGTGCCAGCAGCTTAGGGGTAGCGGGGCAGTACTTC. This gives the protein CASSLGVAGQYF.

V usage is TRBV6-5 and J usage is TRBJ2-5, with TRBD2 matching 9 bases. The CDR3 contains 15 residues. Losses at the gene ends were 5 bases for V and 0 bases for J; bases not matched to a gene: 4. In germline, CDR1 is MNHEY, CDR2 SVGAGI. CDR3 sequence (DNA): TGTGCCAGCAGTCGACTAGCGGTGTACCAAGAGACCCAGTACTTC. Protein: CASSRLAVYQETQYF.

The V and J genes are TRBV19 and TRBJ2-2; possible D gene TRBD1, 6 bases. Germline V gene data show CDR1 as LNHDA and CDR2 as SQIVND (reference sequence). CDR3 length: 15 residues. V was pared by 6 bases and J by 2 bases, with 13 bases between. The CDR3 spells CASRTGLGNTGELFF. The CDR3 nucleotides read TGTGCCAGTAGGACAGGCTTGGGTAACACCGGGGAGCTGTTTTTT. Looking up the rest from reference TRBV19 and TRBJ2-2 gives the full variable domain: DGGITQSPKYLFRKEGQNVTLSCEQNLNHDAMYWYRQDPGQGLRLIYYSQIVNDFQKGDIAEGYSVSREKKESFPLTVTSAQKNPTAFYLCASRTGLGNTGELFFGEGSRLTVL.

This chain connects TRBV28 to TRBJ2-7, with 8 nucleotides matching TRBD2. The CDR3 has 12 residues. J gave up 5 bases and V 7 bases, and 4 bases lay outside the gene matches. Germline lookup yields CDR1 MDHEN and CDR2 SYDVKM. CDR3 DNA: TGTGCCAGCAATAGCGGGGCCCACGAGCAGTACTTC. Translating it yields CASNSGAHEQYF.

This clone was observed a handful of times. This sequence joins TRBV29-1 and TRBJ1-4, with 7 bases fitting TRBD1. This CDR3 has 13 residues. J lost 8 bases, V lost 7 bases, and 10 bases had no gene match. Germline V gene lookup returns CDR1 SQVTM and CDR2 ANQGSEA. CDR3 bases: TGCAGCGCCGGGACAGACTTTTCGGAAAAACTGTTTTTT. It yields the protein CSAGTDFSEKLFF.

The V call is TRBV7-3, the J call TRBJ1-1, with D possibly TRBD1 on 5 matching bases. V dropped 3 bases and J dropped 8 bases, with 13 bases sitting between them. CDR3 length equals 13 residues. From germline, CDR1 is SGHTA and CDR2 FQGTGA. DNA of the CDR3: TGTGCCAGCAGCTTCTCAAATGGGGGGGAAGCTTTCTTT. Amino acid sequence: CASSFSNGGEAFF. Supplemented by reference TRBV7-3 and TRBJ1-1, the full variable domain reads GAGVSQTPSNKVTEKGKYVELRCDPISGHTALYWYRQSLGQGPEFLIYFQGTGAADDSGLPNDRFFAVRPEGSVSTLKIQRTERGDSAVYLCASSFSNGGEAFFGQGTRLTVV.

The chain has TRBV28 and TRBJ1-2, with TRBD1 matching over 9 bases. V shed 6 bases, J shed 8 bases, and the junction held 13 bases outside the gene matches. This CDR3 contains 15 residues. CDR1 is MDHEN and CDR2 is SYDVKM in the germline V gene. CDR3 region: CASRGGQGLVGGYTF. CDR3 nucleotide sequence: TGTGCCAGCAGGGGGGGACAGGGCCTCGTCGGGGGCTACACCTTC.

The rearrangement links TRBV28 to TRBJ1-5, with D unresolved. The CDR3 sequence is 12 residues long. Germline V lookup: CDR1 MDHEN, CDR2 SYDVKM. V lost 7 bases and J 1 base, leaving 5 bases between the germline ends. The CDR3 DNA reads TGTGCCAGCATGACAAGCAATCAGCCCCAGCATTTT. It is translated as CASMTSNQPQHF.

This clone was detected a few times. This chain connects TRBV7-6 to TRBJ2-1; 12 bases are shared with TRBD2. CDR3 length equals 13 residues. In germline, CDR1 is SGHVS, CDR2 FNYEAQ. The ends lost 8 bases at V and 7 bases at J; junction bases unmatched: 3. The CDR3 nucleotides are TGTGCCAGCGGACTAGCGGGAAGGAATGAGCAGTTCTTC. The encoded protein is CASGLAGRNEQFF.

The table lists this clone with a few counts. This chain connects TRBV28 to TRBJ1-3, with 12 bases lining up with TRBD1. Losses at the gene ends were 5 bases for V and 4 bases for J; bases not matched to a gene: 9. The CDR3 loop spans 17 amino acids. CDR1 is MDHEN and CDR2 is SYDVKM in the germline V gene. CDR3 bases: TGTGCCAGCAGTGGCCCCGGGACAGGGGGCAAAGGAAACACCATATATTTT. Translating it yields CASSGPGTGGKGNTIYF.

This clone has a handful of counts. The V and J genes are TRBV6-1 and TRBJ1-1, with D hard to call. Germline-derived CDR1 and CDR2 are MNHNS and SASEGT. V was clipped by 3 bases and J by 1 base, with 9 bases between them. This CDR3 comprises 14 residues. This chain's CDR3 is CASSETRKNTEAFF. The CDR3 coding sequence is TGTGCCAGCAGTGAGACTAGGAAGAACACTGAAGCTTTCTTT.

The chain carries TRBV7-2 and TRBJ1-1, with D possibly being TRBD1 (6 bases). V lost 5 bases and J 0 bases, leaving 13 bases between the germline ends. There are 15 residues in the CDR3. Per germline, CDR1 SGHTA and CDR2 FQGNSA. As DNA, the CDR3 is TGTGCCAGCAGCCCTAGAGGGACATTGAACACTGAAGCTTTCTTT. It is translated as CASSPRGTLNTEAFF.

V gene TRBV4-2 combines with J gene TRBJ2-3; 8 bases align to TRBD2. This CDR3 is 16 amino acids long. J gave up 5 bases and V 0 bases, and 7 bases lay outside the gene matches. Germline CDR1 and CDR2: LGHNA and YNFKEQ. The CDR3 reads CASSQDTREGVDTQYF. The CDR3, as DNA: TGTGCCAGCAGCCAAGATACCCGGGAGGGCGTAGATACGCAGTATTTT.

The CDR3 reads CASSLWAGQPQHF. The CDR3 DNA reads as TGTGCCAGCAGCTTGTGGGCGGGTCAGCCCCAGCATTTT. The chain recombines TRBV5-6 with TRBJ1-5, with no clear D. Germline V gene data show CDR1 as SGHDT and CDR2 as YYEEEE. With 1 base removed from V and 6 bases from J, the gap between germline ends came to 8 bases. The CDR3 sequence is 13 residues long.

The chain carries TRBV28 and TRBJ1-2; D uncertain. Germline values: CDR1 MDHEN, CDR2 SYDVKM. Trimming cost V 2 bases and J 8 bases, with 12 bases left between them. This CDR3 contains 13 residues. The CDR3 reads CASSLRVRVGYTF. In DNA form, the CDR3 reads TGTGCCAGCAGTTTAAGGGTGAGGGTAGGCTACACCTTC.

The chain carries TRBV29-1 and TRBJ1-2; perhaps TRBD1 as D (5 bases). The CDR3 covers 15 residues. The germline V gene encodes CDR1 SQVTM and CDR2 ANQGSEA. V was trimmed by 3 bases and J by 3 bases, leaving 17 bases between them. The CDR3 protein is CSVDARAGRDYGYTF. CDR3 coding DNA: TGCAGCGTTGACGCTCGGGCAGGGAGGGACTATGGCTACACCTTC.